Listed below are T cell receptor beta chains from one sample, sequenced in a study of T cell responses to AZD1222 COVID-19 vaccine. Measured with immunoSEQ multiplex PCR; TCRdb has only the in-frame clones, and not every one. The table includes tens of thousands of clones, approximately 91% detected once. The material was peripheral blood, obtained on day 0 of AZD1222 vaccination. The receptor source for this set is an adult in good health. The CDR3 runs from the conserved cysteine through the conserved F or W. The D gene is left open where the match is weak. Not all rows give a size; the values are once, few, many and, for expanded clones, a class.

v_gene: TRBV28
d_gene: -
abundance: once
j_gene: TRBJ1-5
CDR3aa: CASSPLYQPQHF
CDR3nt: TGTGCCAGCAGTCCGCTATATCAGCCCCAGCATTTT

v_gene: TRBV18
d_gene: -
abundance: -
j_gene: TRBJ2-7
CDR3aa: CASSPGDRSYEQYF
CDR3nt: TGTGCCAGCTCACCAGGAGACAGGTCCTACGAGCAGTACTTC

v_gene: TRBV30
d_gene: TRBD1
abundance: few
j_gene: TRBJ1-1
CDR3aa: CASGQGTEAFF
CDR3nt: TGTGCCTCGGGACAGGGCACTGAAGCTTTCTTT

v_gene: TRBV7-2
d_gene: -
abundance: -
j_gene: TRBJ1-6
CDR3aa: CASSSAGNNSPLHF
CDR3nt: TGTGCCAGCAGCTCCGCGGGGAACAACTCACCCCTCCACTTT

v_gene: TRBV5-6
d_gene: TRBD2
abundance: -
j_gene: TRBJ2-1
CDR3aa: CASSAGLAGVSEQFF
CDR3nt: TGTGCCAGCAGCGCGGGACTAGCGGGAGTAAGCGAGCAGTTCTTC

v_gene: TRBV5-1
d_gene: -
abundance: -
j_gene: TRBJ2-2
CDR3aa: CASSLAESGTGELFF
CDR3nt: TGCGCCAGCAGCTTGGCGGAGTCAGGCACCGGGGAGCTGTTTTTT

v_gene: TRBV27
d_gene: -
abundance: -
j_gene: TRBJ2-2
CDR3aa: CASGPQTRAGELFF
CDR3nt: TGTGCCAGCGGCCCCCAAACTAGGGCCGGGGAGCTGTTTTTT

v_gene: TRBV6-6
d_gene: -
abundance: -
j_gene: TRBJ1-5
CDR3aa: CASSPTGSHQPQHF
CDR3nt: TGTGCCAGCAGTCCGACAGGTAGCCATCAGCCCCAGCATTTT

v_gene: TRBV10-3
d_gene: TRBD1
abundance: -
j_gene: TRBJ1-1
CDR3aa: CAINESPWDRGNTEAFF
CDR3nt: TGTGCCATCAATGAGTCCCCGTGGGACAGGGGAAACACTGAAGCTTTCTTT

v_gene: TRBV19
d_gene: -
abundance: -
j_gene: TRBJ1-1
CDR3aa: CASSTAPNTEAFF
CDR3nt: TGTGCCAGTAGTACAGCACCGAACACTGAAGCTTTCTTT

v_gene: TRBV19
d_gene: -
abundance: once
j_gene: TRBJ1-1
CDR3aa: CASSMKGDTEAFF
CDR3nt: TGTGCCAGTAGTATGAAGGGGGACACTGAAGCTTTCTTT

v_gene: TRBV6-4
d_gene: -
abundance: medium-sized
j_gene: TRBJ2-2
CDR3aa: CASRSGVDTGELFF
CDR3nt: TGTGCCAGCAGATCTGGTGTTGACACCGGGGAGCTGTTTTTT

v_gene: TRBV11-2
d_gene: -
abundance: once
j_gene: TRBJ1-1
CDR3aa: CASSLRQTKNTEAFF
CDR3nt: TGTGCCAGCAGTTTACGACAGACCAAGAACACTGAAGCTTTCTTT

v_gene: TRBV2
d_gene: -
abundance: -
j_gene: TRBJ1-2
CDR3aa: CASSATAGEGYTF
CDR3nt: TGTGCCAGCAGTGCGACGGCAGGGGAAGGCTACACCTTC

v_gene: TRBV18
d_gene: TRBD1
abundance: -
j_gene: TRBJ2-3
CDR3aa: CASSPPGQGTPDTQYF
CDR3nt: TGTGCCAGCTCACCTCCTGGACAGGGGACCCCAGATACGCAGTATTTT

v_gene: TRBV6-2/TRBV6-3
d_gene: -
abundance: -
j_gene: TRBJ2-5
CDR3aa: CASSHLETQYF
CDR3nt: TGTGCCAGCAGCCACTTAGAGACCCAGTACTTC

v_gene: TRBV27
d_gene: -
abundance: -
j_gene: TRBJ1-2
CDR3aa: CASSLGTSGQEHTF
CDR3nt: TGTGCCAGCAGTTTAGGTACCTCGGGGCAGGAGCACACCTTC

v_gene: TRBV7-2
d_gene: TRBD2
abundance: -
j_gene: TRBJ2-1
CDR3aa: CASSLTALASNEQFF
CDR3nt: TGTGCCAGCAGCTTAACGGCACTAGCGAGTAATGAGCAGTTCTTC

v_gene: TRBV6-2/TRBV6-3
d_gene: TRBD1
abundance: -
j_gene: TRBJ2-2
CDR3aa: CASSSDRAPNTGELFF
CDR3nt: TGTGCCAGCAGTTCTGACAGGGCTCCGAACACCGGGGAGCTGTTTTTT

v_gene: TRBV7-8
d_gene: -
abundance: -
j_gene: TRBJ1-1
CDR3aa: CASSQNRIGTEAFF
CDR3nt: TGTGCCAGCAGCCAGAACAGGATAGGCACTGAAGCTTTCTTT

v_gene: TRBV7-9
d_gene: -
abundance: -
j_gene: TRBJ1-6
CDR3aa: CASSPEALNSPLHF
CDR3nt: TGTGCCAGCAGCCCAGAGGCCCTTAATTCACCCCTCCACTTT

v_gene: TRBV7-2
d_gene: -
abundance: -
j_gene: TRBJ2-3
CDR3aa: CASSLVSPRTDTQYF
CDR3nt: TGTGCCAGCAGCTTAGTGTCGCCTCGCACAGATACGCAGTATTTT

v_gene: TRBV19
d_gene: TRBD1
abundance: -
j_gene: TRBJ1-2
CDR3aa: CASKTPGQGGNYGYTF
CDR3nt: TGTGCCAGTAAAACCCCGGGACAGGGTGGTAACTATGGCTACACCTTC

v_gene: TRBV9
d_gene: -
abundance: few
j_gene: TRBJ1-6
CDR3aa: CASSGQLSGSPLHF
CDR3nt: TGTGCCAGCAGCGGACAATTAAGCGGTTCACCCCTCCACTTT

v_gene: TRBV6-1
d_gene: -
abundance: few
j_gene: TRBJ2-3
CDR3aa: CASSEAAWGTDTQYF
CDR3nt: TGTGCCAGCAGTGAAGCCGCATGGGGGACAGATACGCAGTATTTT

v_gene: TRBV4-2
d_gene: TRBD2
abundance: -
j_gene: TRBJ2-1
CDR3aa: CASSQGISGRDEQFF
CDR3nt: TGTGCCAGCAGCCAAGGTATTAGCGGGAGGGATGAGCAGTTCTTC

v_gene: TRBV5-1
d_gene: -
abundance: -
j_gene: TRBJ1-3
CDR3aa: CASSSGTSSGNTIYF
CDR3nt: TGCGCCAGCAGCTCCGGGACAAGCTCTGGAAACACCATATATTTT

v_gene: TRBV5-1
d_gene: -
abundance: -
j_gene: TRBJ2-3
CDR3aa: CASSLAEADTQYF
CDR3nt: TGCGCCAGCAGCTTGGCTGAAGCAGATACGCAGTATTTT

v_gene: TRBV27
d_gene: -
abundance: -
j_gene: TRBJ2-3
CDR3aa: CASSLYGDTQYF
CDR3nt: TGTGCCAGCTCCCTCTACGGAGATACGCAGTATTTT

v_gene: TRBV6-5
d_gene: -
abundance: -
j_gene: TRBJ2-1
CDR3aa: CASAGDRAYNEQFF
CDR3nt: TGTGCCAGCGCGGGAGACAGGGCCTACAATGAGCAGTTCTTC

v_gene: TRBV18
d_gene: -
abundance: -
j_gene: TRBJ2-1
CDR3aa: CASSPPRGLDNEQFF
CDR3nt: TGTGCCAGCTCACCACCGAGGGGACTCGACAATGAGCAGTTCTTC

v_gene: TRBV2
d_gene: -
abundance: -
j_gene: TRBJ1-1
CDR3aa: CANYRGPNTEAFF
CDR3nt: TGTGCCAACTACCGGGGCCCGAACACTGAAGCTTTCTTT

v_gene: TRBV6-5
d_gene: -
abundance: -
j_gene: TRBJ1-2
CDR3aa: CASSQRGAYGYTF
CDR3nt: TGTGCCAGCAGTCAGAGGGGAGCGTATGGCTACACCTTC

v_gene: TRBV10-1
d_gene: -
abundance: -
j_gene: TRBJ1-2
CDR3aa: CASSGGGNYGYTF
CDR3nt: TGCGCCAGCAGTGGAGGGGGAAACTATGGCTACACCTTC

v_gene: TRBV7-2
d_gene: -
abundance: -
j_gene: TRBJ2-4
CDR3aa: CASSSGVAKNIQYF
CDR3nt: TGTGCCAGCAGCTCCGGAGTTGCCAAAAACATTCAGTACTTC

v_gene: TRBV15
d_gene: -
abundance: -
j_gene: TRBJ1-4
CDR3aa: CATSTGRNEKLFF
CDR3nt: TGTGCCACCAGCACAGGGCGTAATGAAAAACTGTTTTTT

v_gene: TRBV2
d_gene: -
abundance: -
j_gene: TRBJ1-6
CDR3aa: CASRIRALLDNSPLHF
CDR3nt: TGTGCCAGCAGGATAAGGGCACTACTAGATAATTCACCCCTCCACTTT

v_gene: TRBV7-9
d_gene: -
abundance: -
j_gene: TRBJ1-5
CDR3aa: CASSYQGNQPQHF
CDR3nt: TGTGCCAGCAGTTACCAGGGTAACCAGCCCCAGCATTTT

v_gene: TRBV29-1
d_gene: TRBD1
abundance: -
j_gene: TRBJ2-3
CDR3aa: CSARDSSTDTQYF
CDR3nt: TGCAGCGCCCGGGACAGCAGCACAGATACGCAGTATTTT

v_gene: TRBV10-1
d_gene: -
abundance: -
j_gene: TRBJ2-1
CDR3aa: CASSEGRLNEQFF
CDR3nt: TGCGCCAGCAGTGAAGGGCGGCTCAATGAGCAGTTCTTC

v_gene: TRBV29-1
d_gene: TRBD1
abundance: few
j_gene: TRBJ2-3
CDR3aa: CSGDSLTDTQYF
CDR3nt: TGCAGCGGGGACAGTCTCACAGATACGCAGTATTTT

v_gene: TRBV27
d_gene: TRBD1
abundance: -
j_gene: TRBJ2-5
CDR3aa: CASSPWTGEETQYF
CDR3nt: TGTGCCAGCAGTCCCTGGACAGGGGAAGAGACCCAGTACTTC

v_gene: TRBV19
d_gene: TRBD1
abundance: -
j_gene: TRBJ2-2
CDR3aa: CASTEGQAPSNGELFF
CDR3nt: TGTGCCAGTACTGAGGGACAGGCCCCCTCTAACGGGGAGCTGTTTTTT

v_gene: TRBV2
d_gene: -
abundance: -
j_gene: TRBJ2-1
CDR3aa: CASSELQKRVIRGNEQFF
CDR3nt: TGTGCCAGCAGTGAGCTGCAGAAGAGGGTCATCCGCGGGAATGAGCAGTTCTTC

v_gene: TRBV5-6
d_gene: TRBD1
abundance: once
j_gene: TRBJ1-5
CDR3aa: CASSYTGAGNQPQHF
CDR3nt: TGTGCCAGCAGCTACACAGGGGCGGGCAATCAGCCCCAGCATTTT

v_gene: TRBV4-2
d_gene: -
abundance: -
j_gene: TRBJ1-2
CDR3aa: CASSQEVLGLYGYTF
CDR3nt: TGTGCCAGCAGCCAAGAAGTGTTAGGACTTTATGGCTACACCTTC

v_gene: TRBV2
d_gene: TRBD2
abundance: -
j_gene: TRBJ2-7
CDR3aa: CASIRASGNGGQYF
CDR3nt: TGTGCCAGCATACGGGCTAGCGGGAATGGGGGGCAGTACTTC

v_gene: TRBV29-1
d_gene: TRBD1
abundance: -
j_gene: TRBJ1-2
CDR3aa: CSVNRDRGDYGYTF
CDR3nt: TGCAGCGTTAACCGGGACAGGGGGGACTATGGCTACACCTTC

v_gene: TRBV10-3
d_gene: -
abundance: -
j_gene: TRBJ1-1
CDR3aa: CANPGREYTEAFF
CDR3nt: TGTGCCAACCCGGGACGGGAATACACTGAAGCTTTCTTT

v_gene: TRBV5-8
d_gene: -
abundance: -
j_gene: TRBJ2-7
CDR3aa: CASSPLRNEQYF
CDR3nt: TGTGCCAGCAGCCCACTTCGCAACGAGCAGTACTTC

v_gene: TRBV20-1
d_gene: -
abundance: -
j_gene: TRBJ2-1
CDR3aa: CSASIPPYNEQFF
CDR3nt: TGCAGTGCTAGTATCCCCCCCTACAATGAGCAGTTCTTC

v_gene: TRBV6-4
d_gene: -
abundance: -
j_gene: TRBJ2-1
CDR3aa: CASTLSGLYNEQFF
CDR3nt: TGTGCCAGCACATTATCGGGACTCTACAATGAGCAGTTCTTC

v_gene: TRBV7-9
d_gene: -
abundance: -
j_gene: TRBJ1-4
CDR3aa: CASSLAAGANEKLFF
CDR3nt: TGTGCCAGCAGCTTAGCGGCAGGGGCTAATGAAAAACTGTTTTTT

v_gene: TRBV5-1
d_gene: -
abundance: once
j_gene: TRBJ1-2
CDR3aa: CASSRREGPGGYTF
CDR3nt: TGCGCCAGCAGCCGCCGGGAGGGCCCCGGTGGCTACACCTTC

v_gene: TRBV4-2
d_gene: TRBD1
abundance: once
j_gene: TRBJ2-7
CDR3aa: CASSPAGDRAIYEQYF
CDR3nt: TGTGCCAGCAGCCCAGCCGGGGACAGGGCTATTTACGAGCAGTACTTC

v_gene: TRBV5-1
d_gene: -
abundance: -
j_gene: TRBJ2-1
CDR3aa: CASSFSNEQFF
CDR3nt: TGCGCCAGCAGCTTCTCGAATGAGCAGTTCTTC

v_gene: TRBV5-1
d_gene: TRBD2
abundance: few
j_gene: TRBJ2-5
CDR3aa: CASRAAGGALTISQETQYF
CDR3nt: TGCGCCAGCAGGGCAGCGGGGGGAGCTCTCACTATCTCTCAAGAGACCCAGTACTTC

v_gene: TRBV5-1
d_gene: -
abundance: -
j_gene: TRBJ2-1
CDR3aa: CASMDGRSSYNEQFF
CDR3nt: TGCGCCAGCATGGACGGACGCAGCTCCTACAATGAGCAGTTCTTC

v_gene: TRBV19
d_gene: -
abundance: few
j_gene: TRBJ2-1
CDR3aa: CASSIGGGTNEQFF
CDR3nt: TGTGCCAGTAGTATAGGAGGGGGGACGAATGAGCAGTTCTTC

v_gene: TRBV14
d_gene: -
abundance: -
j_gene: TRBJ2-1
CDR3aa: CASSQGFWGRQNEQFF
CDR3nt: TGTGCCAGCAGCCAAGGGTTTTGGGGCCGACAGAATGAGCAGTTCTTC